This is a list of T cell receptor beta chains from one sample in a study of liver allograft versus peripheral blood T cells. TCRdb re-called the reads with MiXCR, one entry per CDR3 protein. The sample records around 1,700 distinct CDR3 sequences, about 17% being singletons. These receptors all come from a human patient who had a liver transplant. T cells may partly derive from the graft donor. Each CDR3 is given with its conserved first and last residue. Each record gives: V gene, J gene, D gene, clone size, CDR3 protein, CDR3 DNA. The D gene is left open where the match is weak. The size field is filled for only some rows; it gives once, few, many or a size class.

>TRBV6-1|TRBJ2-1|TRBD2|many
CASSVMTSGRVGNEQFF
TGTGCCAGCAGTGTGATGACTAGCGGGAGGGTTGGGAATGAGCAGTTCTTC
>TRBV6-1|TRBJ2-7|TRBD1|NA
CASSGTGLVQYF
TGTGCCAGCTCCGGGACAGGTTTGGTGCAGTACTTC
>TRBV9|TRBJ2-1|NA|medium-sized
CASSVAPGGNNEQFF
TGTGCCAGCAGCGTAGCCCCTGGGGGGAACAATGAGCAGTTCTTC
>TRBV6-5|TRBJ1-6|NA|large
CASSYQASSNSPLHF
TGTGCCAGCAGTTACCAAGCATCCTCTAATTCACCCCTCCACTTT
>TRBV7-2|TRBJ1-6|NA|medium-sized
CASSRRQDYNSPLHF
TGTGCCAGCAGCCGCAGACAGGATTATAATTCACCCCTCCACTTT
>TRBV28|TRBJ2-2|TRBD2|medium-sized
CASSLGGSLVGRELFF
TGTGCCAGCAGTTTAGGCGGGAGCCTTGTCGGCCGGGAGCTGTTTTTT
>TRBV20-1|TRBJ2-7|TRBD2|medium-sized
CSARGLARSYEQYF
TGCAGTGCTAGGGGACTAGCGAGGTCCTACGAGCAGTACTTC
>TRBV10-2|TRBJ2-3|TRBD2|few
CATGSGGTDTQYF
TGCGCCACCGGCAGCGGGGGCACAGATACGCAGTATTTT
>TRBV20-1|TRBJ2-7|TRBD1|large
CSAVGQGVYEQYF
TGCAGTGCTGTGGGACAGGGAGTCTACGAGCAGTACTTC
>TRBV19|TRBJ1-1|NA|medium-sized
CASSGRGMNTEAFF
TGTGCCAGTAGTGGACGGGGTATGAACACTGAAGCTTTCTTT
>TRBV6-6|TRBJ1-5|NA|few
CASSYQTQGLGNQPQHF
TGTGCCAGCAGTTACCAAACCCAGGGCCTCGGCAATCAGCCCCAGCATTTT
>TRBV20-1|TRBJ2-1|TRBD2|large
CSARTGLAGGHEQFF
TGCAGTGCTAGAACGGGACTAGCGGGGGGGCATGAGCAGTTCTTC
>TRBV3-1|TRBJ2-3|NA|few
CASSQDGKARRYF
TGTGCCAGCAGCCAAGATGGGAAGGCGCGACGGTATTTT